The 20 T cell receptor beta chains in this list originate from one sample, sequenced in a study of CD8+CD57+ T cells in acquired aplastic anemia. Profiles of TCR beta VDJ and CDR3 were generated from a genomic DNA template. MiXCR, run by TCRdb on the reads, gives a single entry per CDR3 protein. Altogether 150,000 to 200,000 distinct CDR3 sequences are present, 64% being singletons, with the ten largest covering about half. The sample taken for sequencing was sorted CD4+, CD8+, or CD8+CD57+ T cells (not recorded which) from PBMCs. The receptors originated from a human donor with severe aplastic anemia or a healthy control (not recorded which).

The V gene is TRBV7-2, the J gene TRBJ2-1; 10 nucleotides align to TRBD2. Trimming removed 1 base from V and 5 bases from J; junction bases left unmatched: 5. The CDR3 sequence is 16 residues long. The V gene's germline CDR1 is SGHTA and CDR2 FQGNSA. CDR3 nucleotide sequence: TGTGCCAGCAGCTTAGGGCGCACTAGCGGGAACAATGAGCAGTTCTTC. Translated: CASSLGRTSGNNEQFF.

This chain links TRBV6-1 with TRBJ1-5; D is ambiguous. The CDR3 loop spans 17 amino acids. From germline, CDR1 is MNHNS and CDR2 SASEGT. V lost 2 bases and J lost 7, with 21 bases in between. In DNA, the CDR3 is TGTGCCAGCAGTGAAATGTATGGGGTTAATGGCCACCAGCCCCAGCATTTT. Its protein product is CASSEMYGVNGHQPQHF.

For the CDR3, the DNA is TGTGCCAGCAGCTTACAGGTCTACGAGCAGTACTTC. Its translation is CASSLQVYEQYF. The chain joins TRBV5-5 to TRBJ2-7; tentatively, D is TRBD1 (5 bases). CDR3 length: 12 residues. Per germline, CDR1 SGHKS and CDR2 YYEKEE (reference sequence). Trimming cost V 2 bases and J 3 bases, with 6 bases left between them. The full variable domain, completed using reference TRBV5-5 and TRBJ2-7, is DAGVTQSPTHLIKTRGQQVTLRCSPISGHKSVSWYQQVLGQGPQFIFQYYEKEERGRGNFPDRFSARQFPNYSSELNVNALLLGDSALYLCASSLQVYEQYFGPGTRLTVT.

This clonotype is labeled medium-sized. V usage is TRBV6-5 and J usage is TRBJ1-1; D gene unclear. CDR3 length: 13 amino acids. V was trimmed by 2 bases and J by 6 bases, leaving 10 bases between them. Germline lookup yields CDR1 MNHEY and CDR2 SVGAGI. The CDR3 spells CASSYDPRAEAFF. In nucleotides, the CDR3 is TGTGCCAGCAGTTACGACCCAAGGGCTGAAGCTTTCTTT.

The chain links TRBV11-2 to TRBJ2-7, with TRBD2 as a possible D gene (5 bases). Germline V gives CDR1 SGHAT, CDR2 FQNNGV. V was trimmed by 5 bases and J by 7 bases, leaving 15 bases between them. There are 13 residues in the CDR3. This CDR3 reads CASSIKDSTEQYF. CDR3 DNA sequence: TGTGCCAGCAGCATCAAGGACTCGACAGAGCAGTACTTC. The full variable domain, in which reference TRBV11-2 and TRBJ2-7 provide the parts outside the CDR3, is EAGVAQSPRYKIIEKRQSVAFWCNPISGHATLYWYQQILGQGPKLLIQFQNNGVVDDSQLPKDRFSAERLKGVDSTLKIQPAKLEDSAVYLCASSIKDSTEQYFGPGTRLTVT.

This clonotype has just a few counts. Germline is not matched at one junction end, which may reflect a read error. The chain uses TRBV7-7 and TRBJ2-5; 9 nucleotides agree with TRBD2. CDR3 length: 15 residues. Germline CDR1 and CDR2: SSHAT and FNYEAQ (reference sequence). CDR3 sequence reads: CASSLGAGGEETQYF. The DNA of the CDR3 is TGTGCTAGCAGCTTAGGAGCGGGAGGAGAGGAGACCCAGTACTTC.

This chain links TRBV10-3 with TRBJ1-2; D possibly corresponds to TRBD1 (6 bases). The CDR3 length is 14 residues. The V and J ends lost 5 bases and 4 bases respectively, with 14 bases between them. Germline-derived CDR1 and CDR2 are ENHRY and SYGVKD. DNA for the CDR3: TGTGCCATCAGTACGGCAGGGGAAATCTATGGCTACACCTTC. Protein product: CAISTAGEIYGYTF.

This clonotype has just a few counts. V usage is TRBV28 and J usage is TRBJ2-4, with 10 bases that match TRBD1. Trimming at V came to 2 bases and at J to 7 bases, leaving 11 bases not matched to a gene. This CDR3 is 17 amino acids long. CDR1 and CDR2 (germline): MDHEN, SYDVKM. The CDR3 coding sequence is TGTGCCAGCAGTTTAGCCCCTGGGACAGGGGTAAGGAACATTCAGTACTTC. Amino acid sequence: CASSLAPGTGVRNIQYF. The full variable domain, rest sourced from reference TRBV28 and TRBJ2-4, is DVKVTQSSRYLVKRTGEKVFLECVQDMDHENMFWYRQDPGLGLRLIYFSYDVKMKEKGDIPEGYSVSREKKERFSLILESASTNQTSMYLCASSLAPGTGVRNIQYFGAGTRLSVL.

V and J are TRBV20-1 and TRBJ1-3; D perhaps matches TRBD1 (6 bases). Between the trimmed V and J ends, which lost 5 bases and 7 bases, there was a span of 9 bases. The CDR3 has 11 residues. Germline CDR1 DFQATT, CDR2 SNEGSKA (reference sequence). CDR3 region: CSAYRVNTIYF. The CDR3 DNA reads TGCAGTGCTTACAGGGTCAACACCATATATTTT.

The CDR3: CSVRTGTAYYEQYF. The CDR3 DNA follows: TGCAGCGTACGAACCGGGACAGCTTACTACGAGCAGTACTTC. The chain combines TRBV29-1 with TRBJ2-7; 7 bases align to TRBD1. The CDR3 consists of 14 residues. Trimming at V came to 6 bases and at J to 3 bases, leaving 11 bases not matched to a gene. Germline V gene sequence: CDR1 SQVTM, CDR2 ANQGSEA.

The chain is built from TRBV20-1 and TRBJ2-3; D tentatively fits TRBD1 or TRBD2 (7 bases each). V lost 0 bases and J 7 bases, leaving 14 bases between the germline ends. CDR3 size: 14 residues. Germline CDR1 is DFQATT and CDR2 is SNEGSKA (reference sequence). The DNA of the CDR3 is TGCAGTGCTAGAGACCAGGGGGGGGGCAATACGCAGTATTTT. Its protein product is CSARDQGGGNTQYF.

This clonotype was seen a handful of times. The rearrangement links TRBV10-3 to TRBJ2-7; tentatively, D is TRBD2 (5 bases). The CDR3 loop spans 12 amino acids. The V gene's germline CDR1 is ENHRY and CDR2 SYGVKD. Trimming shortened V by 4 bases and J by 4 bases, and 8 bases separated the two germline ends. The CDR3 here is CAISGTAYEQYF. The CDR3 DNA reads TGTGCCATCAGTGGGACTGCGTACGAGCAGTACTTC.

This clonotype was counted at least ten times. J is TRBJ1-3 and V is TRBV28; a weak D match, TRBD1 (6 bases). In germline, CDR1 is MDHEN, CDR2 SYDVKM. The CDR3 spans 13 residues. V was shortened by 5 bases and J by 3 bases, with 8 bases between the two germline ends. CDR3 in DNA: TGTGCCAGCAGTCCAGGGGTTGGAAACACCATATATTTT. Its protein product is CASSPGVGNTIYF.

A word on this clonotype: Given a much more abundant clone one base away, this may be a read error. The V and J genes are TRBV11-2 and TRBJ2-7; 12 nucleotides line up with TRBD1. The length of the CDR3 is 15 residues. Germline V CDR1 and CDR2: SGHAT, FQNNGV. The CDR3 sequence: CASSSGTGGFYEQHF. CDR3 DNA sequence: TGTGCCAGCAGCTCAGGGACAGGGGGCTTCTACGAGCAGCACTTC.

This clonotype was seen repeatedly, ten times or more. This chain joins TRBV5-6 and TRBJ2-2, with D perhaps matching TRBD1 or TRBD2 (5 bases each). Per germline, CDR1 SGHDT and CDR2 YYEEEE. There are 16 residues in the CDR3. Between the trimmed V and J ends, which lost 0 bases and 4 bases, there was a span of 13 bases. DNA for the CDR3: TGTGCCAGCAGCTTGGGGCTGAGGGGAGTCACCGGGGAGCTGTTTTTT. Translated, it gives CASSLGLRGVTGELFF.

This clonotype has ten or more counts. The chain combines TRBV20-1 with TRBJ1-2; a possible D gene is TRBD1 (5 bases). The germline CDR1 and CDR2 sequences are DFQATT and SNEGSKA (reference sequence). Trimming shortened V by 3 bases and J by 1 base, and 21 bases separated the two germline ends. The CDR3 length is 17 residues. The CDR3 DNA sequence: TGCAGTGCTAGGGAAACTCCAGACAGCACCCTTAACTATGGCTACACCTTC. Protein product: CSARETPDSTLNYGYTF.

The gene calls are TRBV10-3 and TRBJ1-4, with D uncertain. Germline values: CDR1 ENHRY, CDR2 SYGVKD. The CDR3 spans 14 residues. The ends were cut back, 7 bases at V and 0 bases at J, with 9 bases in the middle. CDR3 in amino acids: CAIKDGATNEKLFF. CDR3 sequence (DNA): TGTGCCATCAAGGACGGAGCAACTAATGAAAAACTGTTTTTT.

This clonotype has just a few counts. V usage is TRBV2 and J usage is TRBJ2-1, with TRBD2 as a possible D gene (6 bases). The CDR3 runs 14 residues. Germline V gives CDR1 SNHLY, CDR2 FYNNEI. The V gene lost 5 bases and the J gene lost 7 bases, with 15 bases spanning the gap. In DNA, the CDR3 is TGTGCCAGCAGTCAGGACGGAGGGAGGAATGAGCAGTTCTTC. It is translated as CASSQDGGRNEQFF.

This rearrangement joins TRBV7-9 to TRBJ2-3; 8 bases agree with TRBD2. From germline, CDR1 is SEHNR and CDR2 FQNEAQ (reference sequence). With V trimmed by 5 bases and J by 5 bases, 6 bases remained unmatched. The CDR3 runs to 14 residues. CDR3 DNA: TGTGCCAGCAGCGACCGGGGGGGCAGAGATACGCAGTATTTT. Its translation is CASSDRGGRDTQYF.

The chain couples TRBV7-3 to TRBJ1-1; D not resolved. This CDR3 is 11 amino acids long. Trimming removed 6 bases at V and 9 bases at J, with 11 bases between. Germline V CDR1 and CDR2: SGHTA, FQGTGA. CDR3 in DNA: TGTGCCAGCAGTGGCAGCCTCAAAGCTTTCTTT. This translates into CASSGSLKAFF.